The source of this T cell receptor (beta chain) is a study of blood T cell repertoires in COVID-19. Background on the study: The samples span acute and convalescent COVID-19 from the United States, Italy and Spain. PBMCs, B-cell-depleted T cells, or T cells were the source of the cDNA or gDNA that made up the material.

The Seattle patients, enrolled during active infection, were followed longitudinally. V gave up 2 bases and J gave up 7 bases; unmatched junction bases: 12. In germline, CDR1 is GTSNPN, CDR2 SVGIG (reference sequence). This CDR3 region has 17 residues. Methods used by the authors: How many nucleated cells were present was estimated from reference gene primer amplification. Sequencing used immunoSEQ multiplex PCR; TCRdb keeps in-frame clones, though not all of them. That table gives V, J and clone size, and the DNA gave D and trimming. The data show a few hundred thousand clones, with roughly nine tenths seen just once and around 10% held by the top ten.

The sequence was obtained from a woman in her twenties or thirties with COVID-19, enrolled during active disease. Sequenced input: peripheral blood. The gene calls are TRBV30 and TRBJ2-4; TRBD2 agrees at 12 bases. The CDR3 is CAWSQGLAGGPGNIQYF. CDR3 bases: TGTGCCTGGAGTCAGGGCCTAGCGGGGGGGCCAGGGAACATTCAGTACTTC.